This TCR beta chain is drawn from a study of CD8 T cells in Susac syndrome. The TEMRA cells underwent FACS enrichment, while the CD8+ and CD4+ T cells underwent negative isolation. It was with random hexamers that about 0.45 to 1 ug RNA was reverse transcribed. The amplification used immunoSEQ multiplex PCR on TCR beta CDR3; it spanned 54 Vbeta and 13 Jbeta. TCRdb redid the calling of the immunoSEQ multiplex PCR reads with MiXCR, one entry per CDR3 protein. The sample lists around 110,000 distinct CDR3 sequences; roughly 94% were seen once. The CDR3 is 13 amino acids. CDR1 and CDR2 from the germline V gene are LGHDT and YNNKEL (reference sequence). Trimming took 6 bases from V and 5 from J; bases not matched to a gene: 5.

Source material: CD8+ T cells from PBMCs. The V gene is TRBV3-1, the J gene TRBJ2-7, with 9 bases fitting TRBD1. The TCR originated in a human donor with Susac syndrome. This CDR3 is CASSRDRVDEQYF. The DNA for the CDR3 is TGTGCCAGCAGTCGGGACAGGGTTGACGAGCAGTACTTC.